This T cell receptor beta chain comes out of a study of cytomegalovirus exposure and HLA in healthy donors. Study outcomes and limitations: Based on reports, TCR beta sequences accurately predicted HLA-A and HLA-B alleles for most subjects. The majority of CMV-associated TCR beta chains were reported as apparently HLA-restricted in a later analysis. Indistinguishable V segments such as TRBV6-2 and TRBV6-3 were excluded. Later analysis identified about 18,000 TCR beta sequences associated with HLA alleles, using a false discovery rate threshold of 0.05.

CDR3 length: 12 residues. Germline CDR1 is LNHDA and CDR2 is SQIVND (reference sequence). Trimming left V 5 bases short and J 5 bases short, with 9 bases between. Concerning this clone: Its antigen is as yet unknown.

The study ran its PCR with 60 Vbeta and 13 Jbeta primers. Generated by immunoSEQ multiplex PCR, the TCRdb table keeps only in-frame clones and is missing some. The data contain about 130,000 clones, around 80% of them singletons. The TCR originated in a man aged 50 or older in good health and CMV-seronegative. The source material was PBMCs. The chain has TRBV19 and TRBJ1-2; D may be TRBD1 (6 bases). The CDR3 loop reads CASSVGQYGYTF. CDR3 in DNA: TGTGCCAGTAGTGTTGGACAGTATGGCTACACCTTC.